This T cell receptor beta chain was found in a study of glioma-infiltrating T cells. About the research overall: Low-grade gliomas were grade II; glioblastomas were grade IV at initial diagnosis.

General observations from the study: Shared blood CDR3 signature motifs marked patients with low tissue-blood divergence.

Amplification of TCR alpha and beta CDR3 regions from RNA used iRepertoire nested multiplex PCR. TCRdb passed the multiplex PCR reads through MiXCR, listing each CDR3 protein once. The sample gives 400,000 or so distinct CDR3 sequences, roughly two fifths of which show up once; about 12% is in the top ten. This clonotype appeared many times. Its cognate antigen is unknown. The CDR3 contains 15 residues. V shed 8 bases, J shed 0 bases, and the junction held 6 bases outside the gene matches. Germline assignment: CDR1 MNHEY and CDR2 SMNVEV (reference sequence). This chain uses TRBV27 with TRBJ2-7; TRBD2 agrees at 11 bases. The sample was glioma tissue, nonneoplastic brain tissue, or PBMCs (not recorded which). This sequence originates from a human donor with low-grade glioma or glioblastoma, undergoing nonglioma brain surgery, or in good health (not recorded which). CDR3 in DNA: TGTGCCAGCGGGGCTAGCGGGAGGAGCTCCTACGAGCAGTACTTC. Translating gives CASGASGRSSYEQYF.